These T cell receptor beta chains were read from a single sample in a study of blood T cell repertoires in COVID-19. Sequencing was performed with immunoSEQ multiplex PCR; in TCRdb, only in-frame clones are kept and a portion is missing. The table shows 350,000 to 550,000 clones, with more than 85% occurring only once. Sequencing was carried out using peripheral blood. The receptor set was obtained from a woman under 40 with acute or convalescent COVID-19. CDR3s include the opening cysteine and the closing phenylalanine or tryptophan. The order of the fields is V gene, clone size, D gene, J gene, CDR3 protein, CDR3 DNA. The D gene is left open where the match is weak. The listing skips clone size in some rows; elsewhere it reads once, few, many or a size class.

TRBV9	few	.	TRBJ1-6	CASSVGGGNSPLHF	TGTGCCAGCAGCGTAGGGGGGGGAAACTCACCCCTCCACTTT
TRBV30	.	.	TRBJ1-6	CAWSPSYGNSPLHF	TGTGCCTGGAGCCCAAGTTACGGGAATTCACCCCTCCACTTT
TRBV2	.	.	TRBJ2-2	CASIPIVNTGELFF	TGTGCCAGCATTCCTATTGTGAACACCGGGGAGCTGTTTTTT
TRBV9	.	.	TRBJ1-3	CASSVTGGNTIYF	TGTGCCAGCAGCGTAACGGGGGGAAACACCATATATTTT
TRBV19	.	TRBD1	TRBJ2-7	CASKGTGGSEQYF	TGTGCCAGTAAAGGGACAGGGGGGTCCGAGCAGTACTTC
TRBV2	.	TRBD2	TRBJ2-5	CASSEVRGSGGAQYF	TGTGCCAGCAGTGAGGTCCGGGGTAGCGGGGGGGCCCAGTACTTC
TRBV6-4	.	.	TRBJ2-7	CASSATGDFYPLSNEQYF	TGTGCCAGCAGTGCTACAGGGGACTTTTACCCACTGTCCAACGAGCAGTACTTC
TRBV19	.	TRBD2	TRBJ2-5	CASSTWADHSGGTRETQYF	TGTGCCAGTAGTACATGGGCTGATCATAGCGGGGGGACTAGAGAGACCCAGTACTTC
TRBV18	.	TRBD1	TRBJ1-6	CASSGNLQGNNSPLHF	TGTGCCAGCTCCGGTAATCTACAGGGGAATAATTCACCCCTCCACTTT
TRBV6-6	.	.	TRBJ1-5	CASSYLGKGDQPQHF	TGTGCCAGCAGTTATTTAGGGAAGGGGGATCAGCCCCAGCATTTT
TRBV12-3/TRBV12-4	.	.	TRBJ2-5	CASVRDKIETQYF	TGTGCCAGCGTAAGGGACAAGATAGAGACCCAGTACTTC
TRBV24-1	few	.	TRBJ1-1	CATSDPDSSEAFF	TGTGCCACCAGTGACCCCGACAGTTCTGAAGCTTTCTTT
TRBV19	.	.	TRBJ2-5	CASKRGPGIQETQYF	TGTGCCAGTAAACGTGGGCCGGGGATTCAAGAGACCCAGTACTTC
TRBV5-1	.	.	TRBJ2-1	CASSYPTGQVGDEQFF	TGCGCCAGCAGCTACCCTACAGGGCAAGTTGGAGATGAGCAGTTCTTC
TRBV2	.	.	TRBJ2-1	CASRRSYNEQFF	TGTGCCAGCCGTCGGTCGTACAATGAGCAGTTCTTC
TRBV2	.	.	TRBJ2-5	CASSEGRRTKETQYF	TGTGCCAGCAGTGAAGGTAGAAGGACAAAAGAGACCCAGTACTTC
TRBV28	.	.	TRBJ2-4	CASNRQTQAKNIQYF	TGTGCCAGCAACCGACAAACCCAAGCCAAAAACATTCAGTACTTC
TRBV27	once	TRBD2	TRBJ2-2	CASSRLIRVAGGLGTGELFF	TGTGCCAGCAGCCGTTTAATCAGGGTAGCGGGGGGTCTCGGCACCGGGGAGCTGTTTTTT
TRBV7-9	.	TRBD1	TRBJ2-5	CASSLGGTGRETQYF	TGTGCCAGCAGCTTAGGAGGGACAGGGAGAGAGACCCAGTACTTC
TRBV12-3/TRBV12-4	.	.	TRBJ2-1	CASSLRGNEQFF	TGTGCCAGCAGTTTGCGAGGGAATGAGCAGTTCTTC
TRBV5-6	.	TRBD1	TRBJ2-2	CASSLAWTGDTGELFF	TGTGCCAGCAGCTTGGCCTGGACAGGGGACACCGGGGAGCTGTTTTTT
TRBV4-1	.	.	TRBJ2-5	CASSPAGWGSETQYF	TGCGCCAGCAGCCCAGCAGGGTGGGGTTCGGAGACCCAGTACTTC
TRBV5-1	.	.	TRBJ2-5	CASSLGPQETQYF	TGCGCCAGCAGCTTGGGGCCCCAAGAGACCCAGTACTTC
TRBV3-1/TRBV3-2	.	.	TRBJ1-4	CASREGFPKGEKLFF	TGTGCCAGCAGAGAAGGATTTCCCAAGGGGGAAAAACTGTTTTTT
TRBV9	.	TRBD1	TRBJ1-5	CASRGRDRECQPQHF	TGTGCCAGCAGAGGCCGGGACAGGGAGTGCCAGCCCCAGCATTTT
TRBV5-6	.	.	TRBJ1-1	CASSLAGGPEAFF	TGTGCCAGCAGCTTGGCCGGGGGACCTGAAGCTTTCTTT
TRBV18	.	.	TRBJ2-2	CASSPPRGSGTGELFF	TGTGCCAGCTCACCACCCAGGGGAAGTGGTACCGGGGAGCTGTTTTTT
TRBV5-1	once	.	TRBJ1-3	CASSLMVPGSGNTIYF	TGCGCCAGCAGCCTTATGGTCCCCGGTAGTGGAAACACCATATATTTT
TRBV9	.	TRBD2	TRBJ2-5	CASSVELAGALGTQYF	TGTGCCAGCAGCGTAGAATTAGCGGGAGCCCTAGGTACCCAGTACTTC
TRBV27	.	TRBD2	TRBJ2-1	CASTTTSGGYYNEQFF	TGTGCCAGCACCACTACTAGCGGGGGTTACTACAATGAGCAGTTCTTC
TRBV24-1	.	.	TRBJ1-2	CATSDSNYRVGGTDGYTF	TGTGCCACCAGTGATTCGAATTACAGGGTAGGGGGTACCGATGGCTACACCTTC
TRBV5-8	.	TRBD1	TRBJ1-4	CASSWGTGRNEKLFF	TGTGCCAGCAGCTGGGGGACAGGACGAAATGAAAAACTGTTTTTT
TRBV7-2	.	.	TRBJ1-2	CASSLARRTSYGYTF	TGTGCCAGCAGCTTAGCGCGGAGGACCAGCTATGGCTACACCTTC
TRBV30	.	TRBD1	TRBJ2-1	CAWSGDRGMQFF	TGTGCCTGGAGTGGTGACAGGGGAATGCAGTTCTTC
TRBV15	.	TRBD2	TRBJ2-3	CATSSAGLAADTQYF	TGTGCCACCAGCAGTGCGGGACTAGCCGCAGATACGCAGTATTTT
TRBV7-9	.	.	TRBJ1-2	CASSPDSYGYTF	TGTGCCAGCAGCCCGGACAGCTATGGCTACACCTTC
TRBV18	.	TRBD2	TRBJ2-5	CASSHGTRELETQYF	TGTGCCAGCTCACACGGGACTAGAGAGTTAGAGACCCAGTACTTC
TRBV2	.	.	TRBJ1-6	CASSGQRRNSPLHF	TGTGCCAGCAGCGGACAGCGAAGAAATTCACCCCTCCACTTT